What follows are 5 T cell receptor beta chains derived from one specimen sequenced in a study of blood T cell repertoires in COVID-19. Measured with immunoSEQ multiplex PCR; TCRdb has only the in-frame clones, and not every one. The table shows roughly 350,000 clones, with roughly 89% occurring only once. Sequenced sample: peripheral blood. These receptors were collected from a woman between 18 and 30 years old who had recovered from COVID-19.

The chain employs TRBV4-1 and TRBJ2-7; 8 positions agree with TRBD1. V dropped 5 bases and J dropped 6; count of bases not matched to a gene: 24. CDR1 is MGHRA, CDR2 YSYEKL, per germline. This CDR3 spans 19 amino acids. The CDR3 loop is CASSDLVGDRGGSLTEQYV. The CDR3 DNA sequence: TGCGCCAGCAGCGATTTGGTGGGAGACAGGGGAGGATCCCTTACCGAGCAGTACGTC.

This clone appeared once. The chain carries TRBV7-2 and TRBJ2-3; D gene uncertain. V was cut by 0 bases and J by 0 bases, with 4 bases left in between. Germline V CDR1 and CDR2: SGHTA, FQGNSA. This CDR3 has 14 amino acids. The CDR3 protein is CASSLATSTDTQYF. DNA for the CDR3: TGTGCCAGCAGCTTAGCGACTAGCACAGATACGCAGTATTTT.

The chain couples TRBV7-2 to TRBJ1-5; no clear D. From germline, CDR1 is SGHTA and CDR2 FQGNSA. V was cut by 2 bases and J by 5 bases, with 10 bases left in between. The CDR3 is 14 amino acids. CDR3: CASSLTYTDQPQHF. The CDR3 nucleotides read TGTGCCAGCAGCTTAACGTACACCGATCAGCCCCAGCATTTT.

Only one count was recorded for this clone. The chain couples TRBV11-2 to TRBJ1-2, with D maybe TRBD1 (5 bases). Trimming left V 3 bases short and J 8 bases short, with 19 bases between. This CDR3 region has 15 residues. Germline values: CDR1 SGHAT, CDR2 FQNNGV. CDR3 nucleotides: TGTGCCAGCAGCTTCCTCGGGGGAGTCAAGGGGGGCTACACCTTC. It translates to CASSFLGGVKGGYTF.

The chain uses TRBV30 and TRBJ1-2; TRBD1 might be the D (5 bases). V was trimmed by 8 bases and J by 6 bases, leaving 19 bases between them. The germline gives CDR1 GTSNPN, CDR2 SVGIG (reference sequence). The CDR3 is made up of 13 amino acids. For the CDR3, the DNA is TGTGCCGGGACTCGACATGGGGGGAATGGCTACACCTTC. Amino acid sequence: CAGTRHGGNGYTF.